This paragraph reports one T cell receptor (beta chain). The data derive from a study of T cell changes during pregnancy in multiple sclerosis. This CDR3 has 14 residues. CDR1 MDHEN and CDR2 SYDVKM come from the germline V gene. V gave up 5 bases and J gave up 5 bases; unmatched junction bases: 7. The protocol was immunoSEQ multiplex PCR, while the TCRdb copy is restricted to in-frame clones and leaves out a portion. The sample lists 55,000 to 70,000 clones, 92% seen once, with 1.1% to 1.5% in the top ten. The sequence derives from a female donor in good health, enrolled as a control in a pregnancy study. Sequences were derived from peripheral blood, sampled in the second trimester of pregnancy. J is TRBJ2-5 and V is TRBV28; 8 bases are shared with TRBD2. CDR3 loop: CASSPGTRGETQYF. DNA of the CDR3: TGTGCCAGCAGTCCCGGGACTAGAGGGGAGACCCAGTACTTC. Combining the CDR3 with reference TRBV28 and TRBJ2-5 gives the whole variable domain DVKVTQSSRYLVKRTGEKVFLECVQDMDHENMFWYRQDPGLGLRLIYFSYDVKMKEKGDIPEGYSVSREKKERFSLILESASTNQTSMYLCASSPGTRGETQYFGPGTRLLVL.